This T cell receptor beta chain was sequenced in a study of cytomegalovirus exposure and HLA in healthy donors. Background on the study: Most donors, 70% to 85% of approximately 400 genotyped, fell in the Caucasian-associated ancestry cluster.

With 60 Vbeta and 13 Jbeta primers, the PCR was carried out. Profiled with immunoSEQ multiplex PCR; TCRdb holds only in-frame clones, not every one. This repertoire shows some 180,000 clones, about 90% found once; its top ten account for roughly 0.24%. The sequencing input was PBMCs. The receptor comes from a girl in the first two years of life in good health and CMV-seronegative.

The CDR3 sequence: CASGRGTNSPLHF. CDR3 bases: TGTGCCAGCGGGAGGGGAACTAATTCACCCCTCCACTTT. The rearrangement uses TRBV2 and TRBJ1-6; D is possibly TRBD1 (5 bases). The germline gives CDR1 SNHLY, CDR2 FYNNEI. Deletions cut 8 bases from V and 6 bases from J, with 11 bases between. The CDR3 is made up of 13 amino acids.